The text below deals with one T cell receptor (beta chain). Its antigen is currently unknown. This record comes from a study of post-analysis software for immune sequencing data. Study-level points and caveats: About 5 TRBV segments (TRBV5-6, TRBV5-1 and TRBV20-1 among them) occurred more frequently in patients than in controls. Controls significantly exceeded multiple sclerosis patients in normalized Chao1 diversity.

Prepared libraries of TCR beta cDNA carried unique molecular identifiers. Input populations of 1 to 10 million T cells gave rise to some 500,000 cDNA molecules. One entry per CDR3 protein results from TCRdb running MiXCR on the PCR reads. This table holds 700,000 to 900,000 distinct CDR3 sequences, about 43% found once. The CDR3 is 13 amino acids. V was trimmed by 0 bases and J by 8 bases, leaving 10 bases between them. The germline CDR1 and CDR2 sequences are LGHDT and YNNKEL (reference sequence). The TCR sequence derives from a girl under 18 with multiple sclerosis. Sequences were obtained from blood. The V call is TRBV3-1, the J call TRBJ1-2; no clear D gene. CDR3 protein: CASSQDPRTGYTF. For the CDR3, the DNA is TGTGCCAGCAGCCAAGATCCTCGGACCGGCTACACCTTC.